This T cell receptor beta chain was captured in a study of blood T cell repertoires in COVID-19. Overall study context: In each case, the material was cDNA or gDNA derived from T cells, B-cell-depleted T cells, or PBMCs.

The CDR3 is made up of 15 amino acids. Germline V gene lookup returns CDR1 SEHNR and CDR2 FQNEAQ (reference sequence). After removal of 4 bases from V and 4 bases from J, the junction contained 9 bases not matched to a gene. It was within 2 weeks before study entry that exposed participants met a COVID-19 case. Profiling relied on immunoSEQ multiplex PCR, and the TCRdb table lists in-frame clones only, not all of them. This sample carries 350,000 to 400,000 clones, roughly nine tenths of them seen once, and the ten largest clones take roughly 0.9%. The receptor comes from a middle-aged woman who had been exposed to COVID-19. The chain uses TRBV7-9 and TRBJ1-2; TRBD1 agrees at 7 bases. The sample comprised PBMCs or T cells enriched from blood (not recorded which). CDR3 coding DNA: TGTGCCAGCAGCTCAACAGGGGCTCATCCCTATGGCTACACCTTC. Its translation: CASSSTGAHPYGYTF. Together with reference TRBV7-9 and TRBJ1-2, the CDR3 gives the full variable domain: DTGVSQNPRHKITKRGQNVTFRCDPISEHNRLYWYRQTLGQGPEFLTYFQNEAQLEKSRLLSDRFSAERPKGSFSTLEIQRTEQGDSAMYLCASSSTGAHPYGYTFGSGTRLTVV.